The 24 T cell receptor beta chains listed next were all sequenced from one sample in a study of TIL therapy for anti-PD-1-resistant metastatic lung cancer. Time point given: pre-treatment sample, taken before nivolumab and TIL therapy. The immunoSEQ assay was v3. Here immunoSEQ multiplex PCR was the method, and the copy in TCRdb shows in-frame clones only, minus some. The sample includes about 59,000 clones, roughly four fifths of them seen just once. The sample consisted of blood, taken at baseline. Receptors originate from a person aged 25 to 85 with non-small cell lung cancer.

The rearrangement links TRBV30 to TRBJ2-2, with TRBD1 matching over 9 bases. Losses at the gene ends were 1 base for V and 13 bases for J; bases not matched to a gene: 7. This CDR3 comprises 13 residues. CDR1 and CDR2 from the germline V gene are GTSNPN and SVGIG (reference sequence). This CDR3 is CAWSDRGPGGLFF. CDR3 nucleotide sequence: TGTGCCTGGAGTGACAGGGGGCCAGGCGGGCTGTTTTTT.

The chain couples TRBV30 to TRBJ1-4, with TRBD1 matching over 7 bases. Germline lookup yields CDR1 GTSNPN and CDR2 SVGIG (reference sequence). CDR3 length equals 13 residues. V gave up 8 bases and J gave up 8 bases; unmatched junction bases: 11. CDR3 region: CAGRQGSGEKLFF. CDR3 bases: TGTGCCGGACGACAGGGTTCCGGGGAAAAACTGTTTTTT.

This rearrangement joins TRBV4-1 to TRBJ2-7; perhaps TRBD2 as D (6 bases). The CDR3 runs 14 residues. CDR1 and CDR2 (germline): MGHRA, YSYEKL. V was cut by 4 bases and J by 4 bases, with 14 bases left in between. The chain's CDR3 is CASSLLEAGYEQYF. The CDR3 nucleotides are TGCGCCAGCAGCCTCCTGGAGGCGGGATACGAGCAGTACTTC.

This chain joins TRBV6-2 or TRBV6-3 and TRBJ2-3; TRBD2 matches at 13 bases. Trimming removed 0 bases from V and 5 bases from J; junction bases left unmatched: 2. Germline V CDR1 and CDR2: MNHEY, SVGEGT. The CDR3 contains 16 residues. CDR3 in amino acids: CASSYSTSGGRDTQYF. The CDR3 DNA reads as TGTGCCAGCAGTTACTCGACTAGCGGGGGGCGAGATACGCAGTATTTT.

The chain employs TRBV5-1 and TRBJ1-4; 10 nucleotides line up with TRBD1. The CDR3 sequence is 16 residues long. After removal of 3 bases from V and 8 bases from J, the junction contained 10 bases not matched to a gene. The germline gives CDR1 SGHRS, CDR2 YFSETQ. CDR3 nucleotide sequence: TGCGCCAGCAGCTCCGGGGGACAGGGGAGGGTAGAAAAACTGTTTTTT. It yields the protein CASSSGGQGRVEKLFF.

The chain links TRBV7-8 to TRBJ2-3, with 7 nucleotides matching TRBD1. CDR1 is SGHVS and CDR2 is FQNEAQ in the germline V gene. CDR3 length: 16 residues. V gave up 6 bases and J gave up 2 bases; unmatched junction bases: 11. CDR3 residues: CASRQETGLNTDTQYF. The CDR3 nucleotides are TGTGCCAGCAGACAAGAGACAGGGTTAAACACAGATACGCAGTATTTT.

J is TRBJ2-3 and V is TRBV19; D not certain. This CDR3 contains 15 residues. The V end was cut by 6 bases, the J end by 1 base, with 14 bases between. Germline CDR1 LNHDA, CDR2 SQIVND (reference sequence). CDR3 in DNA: TGTGCCAGTAGCCAACAAATTCCTGGCACAGATACGCAGTATTTT. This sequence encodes CASSQQIPGTDTQYF.

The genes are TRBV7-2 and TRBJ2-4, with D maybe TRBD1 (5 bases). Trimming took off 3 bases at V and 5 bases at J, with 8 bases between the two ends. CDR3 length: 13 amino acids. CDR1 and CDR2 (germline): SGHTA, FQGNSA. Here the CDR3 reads CASSFARENIQYF. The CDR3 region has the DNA TGTGCCAGCAGCTTCGCCAGGGAAAACATTCAGTACTTC.

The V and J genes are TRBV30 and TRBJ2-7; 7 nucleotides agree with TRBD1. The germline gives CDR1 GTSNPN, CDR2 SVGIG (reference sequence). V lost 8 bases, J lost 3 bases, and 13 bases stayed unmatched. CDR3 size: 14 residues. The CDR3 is CALEGDRESYEQYF. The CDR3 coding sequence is TGTGCCCTGGAAGGTGACAGGGAGAGCTACGAGCAGTACTTC. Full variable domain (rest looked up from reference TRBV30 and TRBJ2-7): SQTIHQWPATLVQPVGSPLSLECTVEGTSNPNLYWYRQAAGRGLQLLFYSVGIGQISSEVPQNLSASRPQDRQFILSSKKLLLSDSGFYLCALEGDRESYEQYFGPGTRLTVT.

Written as DNA, the CDR3 is TGTGCCAGCAGTCGACGGGACAGAAACTATGGCTACACCTTC. Protein sequence: CASSRRDRNYGYTF. This chain connects TRBV6-4 to TRBJ1-2; 7 nucleotides align to TRBD1. The CDR3 covers 14 residues. Germline trimming cut 5 bases from V and 2 bases from J; bases unmatched to any gene: 5. CDR1 and CDR2 (germline): MRHNA, SNTAGT.

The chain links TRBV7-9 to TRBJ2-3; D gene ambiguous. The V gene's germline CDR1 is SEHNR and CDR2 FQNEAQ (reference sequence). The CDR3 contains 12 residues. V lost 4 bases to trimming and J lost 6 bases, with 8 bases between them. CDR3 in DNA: TGTGCCAGCAGCTCGCTCCCCGATACGCAGTATTTT. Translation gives CASSSLPDTQYF.

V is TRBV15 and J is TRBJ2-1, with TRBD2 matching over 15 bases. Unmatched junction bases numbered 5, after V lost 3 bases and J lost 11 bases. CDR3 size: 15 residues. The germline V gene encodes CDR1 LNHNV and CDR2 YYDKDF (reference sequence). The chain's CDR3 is CATSSTGTSGRKQFF. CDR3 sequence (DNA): TGTGCCACCAGCAGTACCGGGACTAGCGGGAGGAAGCAGTTCTTC.

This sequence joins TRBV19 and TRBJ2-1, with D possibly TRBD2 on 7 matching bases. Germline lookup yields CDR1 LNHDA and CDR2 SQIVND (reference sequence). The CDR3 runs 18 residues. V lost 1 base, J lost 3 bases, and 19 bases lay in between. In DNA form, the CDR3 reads TGTGCCAGTAGTATAGGACTTGAGGGGGGGGCCCGCTACAATGAGCAGTTCTTC. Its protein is CASSIGLEGGARYNEQFF.

In nucleotides, the CDR3 is TGCGCCAGCAGCCGAGGGACAGGGAGAGGCTCTTCAACTAATGAAAAACTGTTTTTT. Its translation is CASSRGTGRGSSTNEKLFF. V is TRBV4-1 and J is TRBJ1-4; 9 nucleotides agree with TRBD1. V shed 4 bases and J 0 bases; nucleotides not matched to a gene: 12. The CDR3 contains 19 residues. Germline CDR1 is MGHRA and CDR2 is YSYEKL.

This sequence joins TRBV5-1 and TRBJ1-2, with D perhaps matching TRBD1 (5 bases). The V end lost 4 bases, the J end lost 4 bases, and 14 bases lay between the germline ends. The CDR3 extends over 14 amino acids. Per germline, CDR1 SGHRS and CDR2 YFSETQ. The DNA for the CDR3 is TGCGCCAGCAGCCCAGACCAGGGTGGCTATGGCTACACCTTC. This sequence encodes CASSPDQGGYGYTF.

CDR3 region: CASSPGSEKNIQYF. DNA of the CDR3: TGTGCCAGCAGTCCGGGGTCGGAAAAAAACATTCAGTACTTC. The rearrangement links TRBV5-4 to TRBJ2-4, with D possibly matching TRBD2 (5 bases). Germline CDR1 SGHNT, CDR2 YYREEE (reference sequence). Trimming removed 5 bases from V and 4 bases from J, with 13 bases in between. CDR3 size: 14 residues.

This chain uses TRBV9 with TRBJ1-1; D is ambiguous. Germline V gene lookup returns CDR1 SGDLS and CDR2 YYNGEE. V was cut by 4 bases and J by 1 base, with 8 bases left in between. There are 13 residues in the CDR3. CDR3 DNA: TGTGCCAGCAGCCCCCCACCGAACACTGAAGCTTTCTTT. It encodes CASSPPPNTEAFF.

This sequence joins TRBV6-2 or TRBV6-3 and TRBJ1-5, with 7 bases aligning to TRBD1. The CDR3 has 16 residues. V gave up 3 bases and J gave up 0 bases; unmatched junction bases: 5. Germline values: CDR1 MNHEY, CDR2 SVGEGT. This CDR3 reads CASSYGTAYSNQPQHF. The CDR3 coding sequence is TGTGCCAGCAGTTATGGGACAGCCTATAGCAATCAGCCCCAGCATTTT.

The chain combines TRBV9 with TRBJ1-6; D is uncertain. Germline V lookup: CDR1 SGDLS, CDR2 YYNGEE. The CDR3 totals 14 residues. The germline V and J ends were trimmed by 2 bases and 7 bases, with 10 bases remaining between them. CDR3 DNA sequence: TGTGCCAGCAGCGTTCACGACGACAATTCACCCCTCCACTTT. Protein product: CASSVHDDNSPLHF.

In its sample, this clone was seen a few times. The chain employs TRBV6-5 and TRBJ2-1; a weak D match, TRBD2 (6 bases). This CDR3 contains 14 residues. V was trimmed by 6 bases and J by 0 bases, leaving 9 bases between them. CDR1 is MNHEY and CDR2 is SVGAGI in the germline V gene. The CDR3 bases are TGTGCCAGCAGACTGGGGGGCTCCTACAATGAGCAGTTCTTC. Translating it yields CASRLGGSYNEQFF.

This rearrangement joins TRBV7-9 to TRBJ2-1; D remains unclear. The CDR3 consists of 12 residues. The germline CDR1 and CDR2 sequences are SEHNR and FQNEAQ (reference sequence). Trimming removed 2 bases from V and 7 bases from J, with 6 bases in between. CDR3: CASSLTENEQFF. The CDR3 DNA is TGTGCCAGCAGCTTAACCGAAAATGAGCAGTTCTTC.

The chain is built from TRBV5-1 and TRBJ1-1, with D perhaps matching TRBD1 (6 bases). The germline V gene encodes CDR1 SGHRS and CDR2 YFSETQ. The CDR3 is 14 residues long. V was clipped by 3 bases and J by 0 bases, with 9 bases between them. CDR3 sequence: CASSSGVLNTEAFF. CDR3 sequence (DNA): TGCGCCAGCAGCTCAGGGGTCTTGAACACTGAAGCTTTCTTT.

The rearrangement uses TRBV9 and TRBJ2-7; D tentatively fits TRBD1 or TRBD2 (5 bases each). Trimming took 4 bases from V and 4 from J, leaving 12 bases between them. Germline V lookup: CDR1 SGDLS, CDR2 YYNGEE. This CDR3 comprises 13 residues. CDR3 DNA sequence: TGTGCCAGCAGCCGGGACGCCGCATACGAGCAGTACTTC. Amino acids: CASSRDAAYEQYF.

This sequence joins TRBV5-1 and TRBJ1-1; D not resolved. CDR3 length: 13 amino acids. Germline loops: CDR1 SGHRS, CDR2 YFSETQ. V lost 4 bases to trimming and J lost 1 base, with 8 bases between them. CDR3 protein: CASSGEANTEAFF. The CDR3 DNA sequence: TGCGCCAGCAGCGGGGAGGCGAACACTGAAGCTTTCTTT. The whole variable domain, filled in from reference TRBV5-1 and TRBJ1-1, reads KAGVTQTPRYLIKTRGQQVTLSCSPISGHRSVSWYQQTPGQGLQFLFEYFSETQRNKGNFPGRFSGRQFSNSRSEMNVSTLELGDSALYLCASSGEANTEAFFGQGTRLTVV.